This is a list of T cell receptor beta chains from one sample in a study of blood T cell repertoires in COVID-19. Method: immunoSEQ multiplex PCR; TCRdb's copy keeps in-frame clones and lacks some. The sample gives 330,000 or so clones, about 90% of which show up once; 0.85% to 1.3% is in the top ten. Sequencing used PBMCs or T cells enriched from blood (not recorded which). These receptors were taken from a woman between 25 and 40 years old who had been exposed to COVID-19. Each CDR3 is given with its conserved first and last residue. Fields, in order: D gene, J gene, V gene, clone size, CDR3 DNA, CDR3 protein. The D gene is left open where the match is weak. Some rows mark clone size as missing; the rest say once, few, many or name a class of expanded clone.

TRBD1,TRBJ1-1,TRBV24-1,once,TGTGCCACCCGGACAGGGCTGAACACTGAAGCTTTCTTT,CATRTGLNTEAFF
-,TRBJ1-6,TRBV6-5,-,TGTGCCAGCAGCAGAAGTCTGGATAATTCACCCCTCCACTTT,CASSRSLDNSPLHF
TRBD2,TRBJ2-1,TRBV5-1,few,TGCGCCAGCACCTATCACGGACTAGCGGGAGAGAGTGAGCAGTTCTTC,CASTYHGLAGESEQFF
TRBD2,TRBJ2-2,TRBV7-3,once,TGTGCCAGCAGCCCGGGACTAGCCCCCGGGGAGCTGTTTTTT,CASSPGLAPGELFF
-,TRBJ2-2,TRBV27,-,TGTGCCAGCAGTTTATCGGTAGGGAGGAACACCGGGGAGCTGTTTTTT,CASSLSVGRNTGELFF
TRBD2,TRBJ2-1,TRBV27,-,TGTGCCAGCAGGGTAGCGGGAGGGCCGGCTATGGTTGAGCAGTTCTTC,CASRVAGGPAMVEQFF
TRBD1,TRBJ2-7,TRBV28,-,TGTGCCAGCAGTATTAAGGGACAGTTCTACGAGCAGTACTTC,CASSIKGQFYEQYF
-,TRBJ2-7,TRBV11-2,-,TGTGCCAGCAGGGGTTTTCGGGGATCAAAGCACGAGCAGTACTTC,CASRGFRGSKHEQYF
TRBD2,TRBJ2-3,TRBV27,-,TGTGCCAGCAGTTCCAGCGGGGGCACAGATACGCAGTATTTT,CASSSSGGTDTQYF
-,TRBJ2-3,TRBV19,-,TGTGCCAGTAGTATTCCGGCTAGCGGCACAGATACGCAGTATTTT,CASSIPASGTDTQYF
TRBD2,TRBJ2-1,TRBV28,-,TGTGCCAGCAGTTTTGGAGCGGGAACCCCCAATGAGCAGTTCTTC,CASSFGAGTPNEQFF
-,TRBJ1-1,TRBV6-4,-,TGTGCCAGCAGTGCAGGGGCCAACACTGAAGCTTTCTTT,CASSAGANTEAFF
TRBD2,TRBJ2-7,TRBV6-1,-,TGTGCCAGCAGTGATAGCGGGATTACAGGCGAGCAGTACTTC,CASSDSGITGEQYF
-,TRBJ2-3,TRBV7-2,-,TGTGCCAGCAGCTTAGCGGCAGGGGTGGGCACAGATACGCAGTATTTT,CASSLAAGVGTDTQYF
-,TRBJ2-5,TRBV7-6,-,TGTGCCAGCAGCTTAGGCTGGAGCCCCCAAGAGACCCAGTACTTC,CASSLGWSPQETQYF
TRBD1,TRBJ1-1,TRBV7-8,-,TGTGCCAGCAGCTCCGACAGGGCGGCGGTTACTGAAGCTTTCTTT,CASSSDRAAVTEAFF
TRBD1,TRBJ1-1,TRBV29-1,-,TGCAGCGTGGATAACAGCCCAGGGGGTGGCACTGAAGCTTTCTTT,CSVDNSPGGGTEAFF
-,TRBJ2-6,TRBV9,-,TGTGCCAGCAGCGTCTCGGGTGCGGGGGCGGGGGCCAACGTCCTGACTTTC,CASSVSGAGAGANVLTF
TRBD1,TRBJ1-1,TRBV5-1,-,TGCGCCAGCAGCTTGGGTTTGGGACAGGGGTCGATCGGGGGAGCTTTCTTT,CASSLGLGQGSIGGAFF
TRBD2,TRBJ2-1,TRBV4-2,once,TGTGCCAGCAGCCAAGGGGCTAGCGGGATCCACAATGAGCAGTTCTTC,CASSQGASGIHNEQFF
-,TRBJ2-1,TRBV7-9,-,TGTGCCAGCAGCTTAGGGACGGGGGATCCCCTCTACAATGAGCAGTTCTTC,CASSLGTGDPLYNEQFF
TRBD1,TRBJ1-2,TRBV27,few,TGTGCCAGCAGTTCTGATGCGGGACAGGATCCCTGGGGAGGTGGCTACACCTTC,CASSSDAGQDPWGGGYTF
TRBD1,TRBJ2-7,TRBV11-3,-,TGTGCCAGCAGTGCCCGGGACAGGGGATCCTACGAGCAGTACTTC,CASSARDRGSYEQYF
TRBD2,TRBJ2-7,TRBV19,once,TGTGCCAGTAGTATGGCGGGAGTTCACGAGCAGTACTTC,CASSMAGVHEQYF
-,TRBJ2-7,TRBV6-5,once,TGTGCCAGCAGTTACGTCCAGGGTGTGGGCTACGAGCAGTACTTC,CASSYVQGVGYEQYF
TRBD2,TRBJ2-5,TRBV7-8,-,TGTGCCAGCAGCTTAGCAGCGGGAGCAGAGACCCAGTACTTC,CASSLAAGAETQYF
-,TRBJ2-6,TRBV5-1,-,TGCGCCAGCAGCTTGTCGGACAGTCCCGGGGCCAACGTCCTGACTTTC,CASSLSDSPGANVLTF
-,TRBJ2-1,TRBV7-8,once,TGTGCCAGCAGCTCCCGACGGGAGAGAGGTGAGCAGTTCTTC,CASSSRRERGEQFF
-,TRBJ1-1,TRBV10-2,-,TGCGCCAGCAGTGTAGGGGCGAACACTGAAGCTTTCTTT,CASSVGANTEAFF
-,TRBJ2-7,TRBV18,-,TGTGCCAGCTCACCACCGGAGTCGGACAGTCCGTACTACGAGCAGTACTTC,CASSPPESDSPYYEQYF
-,TRBJ1-1,TRBV11-2,few,TGTGCCAGCAGCTTAGAATTAGGCAGGGTGGAAGCTTTCTTT,CASSLELGRVEAFF